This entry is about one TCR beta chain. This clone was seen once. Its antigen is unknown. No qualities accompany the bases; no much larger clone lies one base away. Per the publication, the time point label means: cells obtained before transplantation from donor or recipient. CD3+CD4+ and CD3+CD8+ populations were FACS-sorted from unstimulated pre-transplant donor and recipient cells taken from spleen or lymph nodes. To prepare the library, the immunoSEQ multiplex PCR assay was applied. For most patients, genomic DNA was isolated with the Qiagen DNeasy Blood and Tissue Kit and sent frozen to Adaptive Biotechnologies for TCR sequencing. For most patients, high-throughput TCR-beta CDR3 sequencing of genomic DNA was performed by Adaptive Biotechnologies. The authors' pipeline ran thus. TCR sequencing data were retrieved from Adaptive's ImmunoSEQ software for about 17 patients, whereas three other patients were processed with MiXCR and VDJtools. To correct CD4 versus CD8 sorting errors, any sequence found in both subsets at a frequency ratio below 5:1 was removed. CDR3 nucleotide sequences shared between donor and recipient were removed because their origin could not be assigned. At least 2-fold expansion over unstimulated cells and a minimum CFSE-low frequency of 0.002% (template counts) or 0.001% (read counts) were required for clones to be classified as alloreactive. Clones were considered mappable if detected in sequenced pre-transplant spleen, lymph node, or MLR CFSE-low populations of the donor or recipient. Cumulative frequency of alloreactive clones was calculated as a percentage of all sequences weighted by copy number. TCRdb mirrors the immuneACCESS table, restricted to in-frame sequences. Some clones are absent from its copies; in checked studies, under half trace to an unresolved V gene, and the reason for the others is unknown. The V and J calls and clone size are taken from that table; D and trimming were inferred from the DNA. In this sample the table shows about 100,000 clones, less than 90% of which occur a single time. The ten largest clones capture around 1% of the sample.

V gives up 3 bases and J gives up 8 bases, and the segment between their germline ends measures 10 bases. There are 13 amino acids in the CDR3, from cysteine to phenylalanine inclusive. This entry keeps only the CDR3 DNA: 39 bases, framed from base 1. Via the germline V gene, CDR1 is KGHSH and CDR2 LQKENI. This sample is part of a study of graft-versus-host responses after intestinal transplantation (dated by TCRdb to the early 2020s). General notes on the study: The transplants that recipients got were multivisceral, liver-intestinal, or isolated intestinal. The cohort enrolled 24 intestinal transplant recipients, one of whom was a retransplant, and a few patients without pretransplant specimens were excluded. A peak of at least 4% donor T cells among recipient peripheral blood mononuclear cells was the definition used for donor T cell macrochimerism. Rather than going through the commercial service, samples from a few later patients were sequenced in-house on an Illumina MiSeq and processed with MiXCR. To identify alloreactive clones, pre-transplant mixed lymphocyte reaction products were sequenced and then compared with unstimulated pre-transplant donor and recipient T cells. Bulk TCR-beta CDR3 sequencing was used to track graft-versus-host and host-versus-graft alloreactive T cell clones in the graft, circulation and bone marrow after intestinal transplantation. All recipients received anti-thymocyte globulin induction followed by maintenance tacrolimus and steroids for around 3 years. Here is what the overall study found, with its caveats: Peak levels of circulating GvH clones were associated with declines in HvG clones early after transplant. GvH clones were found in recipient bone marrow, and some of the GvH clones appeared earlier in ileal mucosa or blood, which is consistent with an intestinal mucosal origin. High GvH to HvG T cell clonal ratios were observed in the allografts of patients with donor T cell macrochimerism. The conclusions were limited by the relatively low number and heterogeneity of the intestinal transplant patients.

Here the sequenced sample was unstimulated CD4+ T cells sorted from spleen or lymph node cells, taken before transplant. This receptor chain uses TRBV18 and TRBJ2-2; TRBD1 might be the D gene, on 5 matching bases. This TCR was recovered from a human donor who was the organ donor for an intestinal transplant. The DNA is TGTGCCAGCTCACCCGACAGAGCAGGGGAGCTGTTTTTT. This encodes CASSPDRAGELFF.